These 8 T cell receptor beta chains originate from one sample sequenced in a study of cytomegalovirus exposure and HLA in healthy donors. The PCR contained 60 Vbeta and 13 Jbeta primers. Generated by immunoSEQ multiplex PCR, the TCRdb table keeps only in-frame clones and is missing some. Reported are approximately 150,000 clones; the ten largest clones contain around 2.4%. Input material: PBMCs. These receptors all stem from a woman in her late teens or twenties in good health and CMV-seronegative.

V is TRBV14 and J is TRBJ1-1; D unclear. The CDR3 runs 13 residues. Trimming shortened V by 4 bases and J by 1 base, and 7 bases separated the two germline ends. The V gene's germline CDR1 is SGHDN and CDR2 FVKESK. The CDR3 coding sequence is TGTGCCAGCAGCCCCTACAGGAACACTGAAGCTTTCTTT. This sequence encodes CASSPYRNTEAFF. Drawing the rest from reference TRBV14 and TRBJ1-1, the complete variable domain is EAGVTQFPSHSVIEKGQTVTLRCDPISGHDNLYWYRRVMGKEIKFLLHFVKESKQDESGMPNNRFLAERTGGTYSTLKVQPAELEDSGVYFCASSPYRNTEAFFGQGTRLTVV.

The chain is built from TRBV15 and TRBJ2-7, with 16 bases lining up with TRBD2. The CDR3 loop spans 19 amino acids. CDR1 is LNHNV, CDR2 YYDKDF, per germline (reference sequence). J was trimmed by 0 bases and V by 1 base; bases with no gene match: 6. The CDR3 sequence is CATSRAGGLAGGPSYEQYF. As DNA, the CDR3 is TGTGCCACCAGCAGAGCCGGGGGACTAGCGGGAGGGCCCTCCTACGAGCAGTACTTC.

The J gene is TRBJ2-3, the V gene TRBV30; possibly TRBD2 for D (6 bases). In germline, CDR1 is GTSNPN, CDR2 SVGIG (reference sequence). This CDR3 contains 11 residues. V lost 5 bases to trimming and J lost 9 bases, with 12 bases between them. In DNA, the CDR3 is TGTGCCTGGGGAAGAGCGGGCACGCAGTATTTT. This gives the protein CAWGRAGTQYF. The full variable domain, with the rest looked up from reference TRBV30 and TRBJ2-3, is SQTIHQWPATLVQPVGSPLSLECTVEGTSNPNLYWYRQAAGRGLQLLFYSVGIGQISSEVPQNLSASRPQDRQFILSSKKLLLSDSGFYLCAWGRAGTQYFGPGTRLTVL.

The V and J genes are TRBV6-1 and TRBJ2-1, with 12 bases lining up with TRBD1. The CDR3 has 14 amino acids. Germline lookup yields CDR1 MNHNS and CDR2 SASEGT. Trimming took 3 bases from V and 8 from J; bases not matched to a gene: 2. CDR3 residues: CASSDGTGGHEQFF. The CDR3 nucleotides are TGTGCCAGCAGTGACGGGACAGGGGGCCATGAGCAGTTCTTC.

On this clone itself: One end of the junction varies from germline; a read error may be responsible. This same CDR3 is encoded by further DNA sequences in the sample. CDR3 sequence reads: CASSTTGAGELFF. The CDR3 nucleotides read TGCGCCAGTAGTACGACAGGGGCCGGGGAGCTGTTTTTT. This chain uses TRBV19 with TRBJ2-2; 8 bases are a match to TRBD1. Germline V gives CDR1 LNHDA, CDR2 SQIVND (reference sequence). CDR3 length: 13 residues.

This chain connects TRBV4-1 to TRBJ1-2, with 7 positions matching TRBD1. This CDR3 contains 15 residues. The V segment lost 2 bases and the J segment 3 bases; nucleotides outside the gene matches: 6. In germline, CDR1 is MGHRA, CDR2 YSYEKL. CDR3 sequence (DNA): TGCGCCAGCAGCCAAACGGTAGACAGGGACTATGGCTACACCTTC. This encodes CASSQTVDRDYGYTF.

The chain combines TRBV10-3 with TRBJ1-5, with D possibly matching TRBD1 (6 bases). Germline CDR1 and CDR2: ENHRY and SYGVKD. Trimming pared 11 bases from V and 0 bases from J, leaving 17 bases between. The CDR3 runs 15 residues. Here the CDR3 DNA reads TGTGCCCCCCACAGGGCTTCGAGTAGCAATCAGCCCCAGCATTTT. It codes for CAPHRASSSNQPQHF.

The chain combines TRBV7-8 with TRBJ2-3; 9 nucleotides align to TRBD2. The length of the CDR3 is 14 residues. V lost 6 bases and J lost 4; bases outside the gene matches: 5. Germline CDR1 SGHVS, CDR2 FQNEAQ. The CDR3, as DNA: TGTGCCAGCAGGGCGGGACTAGCTTCAGATACGCAGTATTTT. It specifies CASRAGLASDTQYF.